The clone carrying this T cell receptor beta chain was found once. Some clones are missing from TCRdb's copy, which holds only in-frame ones; the method was immunoSEQ multiplex PCR. The data contain approximately 200,000 clones, roughly 85% of them seen just once; the ten biggest clones take up 2.9%. The record originates from a study of blood T cell repertoires in COVID-19. The trim removed 0 bases at V and 3 bases at J, leaving 7 bases unmatched. CDR3 length equals 16 residues. From germline, CDR1 is SGHRS and CDR2 YFSETQ. Sequencing was performed on peripheral blood. The V gene is TRBV5-1, the J gene TRBJ2-7, with TRBD2 matching over 9 bases. This TCR came from a man aged 50 to 60 who had recovered from COVID-19. The chain's CDR3 is CASSLEGLAGIYEQYF. The DNA of the CDR3 is TGCGCCAGCAGCTTGGAGGGCCTAGCGGGGATCTACGAGCAGTACTTC.